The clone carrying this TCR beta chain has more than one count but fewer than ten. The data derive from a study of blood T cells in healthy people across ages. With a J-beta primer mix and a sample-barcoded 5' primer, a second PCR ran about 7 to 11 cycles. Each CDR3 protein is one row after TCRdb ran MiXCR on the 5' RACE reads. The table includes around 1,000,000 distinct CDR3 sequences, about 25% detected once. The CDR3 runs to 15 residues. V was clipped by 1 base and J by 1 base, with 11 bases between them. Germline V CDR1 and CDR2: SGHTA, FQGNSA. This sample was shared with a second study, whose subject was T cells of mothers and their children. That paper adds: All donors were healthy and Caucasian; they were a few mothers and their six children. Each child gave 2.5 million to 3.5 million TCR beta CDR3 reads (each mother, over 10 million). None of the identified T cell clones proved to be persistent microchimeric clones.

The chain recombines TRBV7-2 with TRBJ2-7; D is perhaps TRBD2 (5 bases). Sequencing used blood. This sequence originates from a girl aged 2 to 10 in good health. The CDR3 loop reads CASSLGGVGSYEQYF. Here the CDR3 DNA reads TGTGCCAGCAGCTTAGGGGGAGTTGGGTCCTACGAGCAGTACTTC. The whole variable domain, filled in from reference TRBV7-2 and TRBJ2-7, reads GAGVSQSPSNKVTEKGKDVELRCDPISGHTALYWYRQSLGQGLEFLIYFQGNSAPDKSGLPSDRFSAERTGGSVSTLTIQRTQQEDSAVYLCASSLGGVGSYEQYFGPGTRLTVT.